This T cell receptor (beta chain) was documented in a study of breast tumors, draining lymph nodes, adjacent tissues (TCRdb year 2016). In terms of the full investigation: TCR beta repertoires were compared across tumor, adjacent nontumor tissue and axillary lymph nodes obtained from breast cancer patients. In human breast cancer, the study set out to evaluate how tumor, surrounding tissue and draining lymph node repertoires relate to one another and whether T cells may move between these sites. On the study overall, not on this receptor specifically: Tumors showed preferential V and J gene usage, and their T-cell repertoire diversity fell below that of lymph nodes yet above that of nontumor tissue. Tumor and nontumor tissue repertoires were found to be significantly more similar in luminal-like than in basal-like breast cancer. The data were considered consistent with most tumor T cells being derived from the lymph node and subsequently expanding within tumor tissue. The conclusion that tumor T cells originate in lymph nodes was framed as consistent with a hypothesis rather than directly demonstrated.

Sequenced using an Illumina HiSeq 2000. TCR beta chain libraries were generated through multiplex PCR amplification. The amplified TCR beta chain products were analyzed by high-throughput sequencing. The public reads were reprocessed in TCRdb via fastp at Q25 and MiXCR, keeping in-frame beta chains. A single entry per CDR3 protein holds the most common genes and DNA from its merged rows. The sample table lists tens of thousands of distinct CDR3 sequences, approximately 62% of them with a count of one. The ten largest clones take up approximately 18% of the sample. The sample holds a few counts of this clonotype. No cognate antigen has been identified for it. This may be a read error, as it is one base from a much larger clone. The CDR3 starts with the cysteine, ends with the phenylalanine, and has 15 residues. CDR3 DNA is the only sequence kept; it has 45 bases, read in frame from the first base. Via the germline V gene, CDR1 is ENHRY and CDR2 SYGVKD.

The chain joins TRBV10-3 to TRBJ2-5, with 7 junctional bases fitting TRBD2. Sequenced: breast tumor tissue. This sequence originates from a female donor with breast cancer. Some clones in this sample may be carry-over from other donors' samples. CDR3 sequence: CAVSGSGTSQETQYF. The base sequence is TGTGCCGTCAGTGGAAGCGGGACCTCTCAAGAGACCCAGTACTTC.